The source of this T cell receptor beta chain is a study of Ad26.COV2.S vaccination and SARS-CoV-2 variants. The overall study: The donor belonged to the COV1001 Ad26.COV2.S trial arm.

The treatment here: around 19 received Ad26.COV2.S at low or high dose, single or two shots; several received placebo; per-sample allocation not given. Samples analyzed were those drawn on day 63 after the first vaccine or placebo injection. Donation was by an adult aged 18-55 years who was in Boston. An Ad26 vector expressing Wuhan-strain SARS-CoV-2 spike served as the vaccine. TCRdb keeps only in-frame clones here, not all; method: immunoSEQ multiplex PCR. The sample has roughly 350,000 clones, 86% seen once. The CDR3 sequence is 14 residues long. Germline CDR1 is LNHDA and CDR2 is SQIVND (reference sequence). Germline trimming cut 4 bases from V and 6 bases from J; bases unmatched to any gene: 6.

The source was peripheral blood, collected in a trial of Ad26.COV2.S vaccine versus placebo. The chain has TRBV19 and TRBJ1-5; 7 nucleotides line up with TRBD1. This clonotype was sampled from a person between 18 and 59 years old who received the Ad26.COV2.S COVID-19 vaccine or a placebo. The DNA for the CDR3 is TGTGCCAGTAGTAAATACAGGGGCGCTCAGCCCCAGCATTTT. Its translation is CASSKYRGAQPQHF.